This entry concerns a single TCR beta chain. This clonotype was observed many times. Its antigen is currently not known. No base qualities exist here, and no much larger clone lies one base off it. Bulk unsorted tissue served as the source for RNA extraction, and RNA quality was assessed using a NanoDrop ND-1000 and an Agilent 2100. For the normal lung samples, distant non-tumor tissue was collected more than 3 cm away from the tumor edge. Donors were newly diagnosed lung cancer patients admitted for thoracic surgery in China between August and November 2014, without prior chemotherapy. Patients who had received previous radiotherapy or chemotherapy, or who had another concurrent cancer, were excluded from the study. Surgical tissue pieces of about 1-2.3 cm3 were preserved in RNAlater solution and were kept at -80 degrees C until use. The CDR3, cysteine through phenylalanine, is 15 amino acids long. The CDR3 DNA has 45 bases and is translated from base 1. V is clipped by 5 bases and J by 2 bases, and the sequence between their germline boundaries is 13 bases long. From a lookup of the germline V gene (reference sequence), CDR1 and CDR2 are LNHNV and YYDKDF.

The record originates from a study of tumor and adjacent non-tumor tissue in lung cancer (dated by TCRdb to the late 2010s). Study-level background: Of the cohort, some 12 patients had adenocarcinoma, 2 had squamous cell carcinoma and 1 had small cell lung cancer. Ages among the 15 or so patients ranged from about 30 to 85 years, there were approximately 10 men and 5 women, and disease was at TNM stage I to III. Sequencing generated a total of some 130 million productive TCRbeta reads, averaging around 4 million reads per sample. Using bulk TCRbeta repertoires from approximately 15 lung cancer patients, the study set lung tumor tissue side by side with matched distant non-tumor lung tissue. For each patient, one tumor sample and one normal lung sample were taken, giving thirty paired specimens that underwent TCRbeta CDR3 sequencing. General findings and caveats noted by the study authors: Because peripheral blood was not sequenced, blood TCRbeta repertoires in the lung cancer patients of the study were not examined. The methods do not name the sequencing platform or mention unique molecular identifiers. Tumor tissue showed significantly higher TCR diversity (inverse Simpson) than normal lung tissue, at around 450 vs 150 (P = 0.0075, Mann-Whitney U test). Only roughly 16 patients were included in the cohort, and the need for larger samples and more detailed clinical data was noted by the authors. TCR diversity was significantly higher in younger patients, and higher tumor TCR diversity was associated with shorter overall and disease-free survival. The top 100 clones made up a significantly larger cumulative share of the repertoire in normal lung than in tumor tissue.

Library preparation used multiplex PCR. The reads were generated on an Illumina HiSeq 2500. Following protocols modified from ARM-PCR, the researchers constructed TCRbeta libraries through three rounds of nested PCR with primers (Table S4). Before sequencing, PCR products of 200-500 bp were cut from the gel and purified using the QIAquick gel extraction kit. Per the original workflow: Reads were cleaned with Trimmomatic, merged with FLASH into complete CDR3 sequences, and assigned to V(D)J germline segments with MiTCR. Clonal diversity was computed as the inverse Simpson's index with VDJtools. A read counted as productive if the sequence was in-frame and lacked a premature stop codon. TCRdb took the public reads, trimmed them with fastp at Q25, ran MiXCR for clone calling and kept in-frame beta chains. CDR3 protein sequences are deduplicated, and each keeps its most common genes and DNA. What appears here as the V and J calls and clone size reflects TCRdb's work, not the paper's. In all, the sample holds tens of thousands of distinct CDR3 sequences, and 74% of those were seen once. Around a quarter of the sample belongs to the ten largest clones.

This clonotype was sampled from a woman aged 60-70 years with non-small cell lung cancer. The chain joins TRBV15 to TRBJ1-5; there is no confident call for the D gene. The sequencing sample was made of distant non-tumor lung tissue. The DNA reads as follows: TGTGCCACCAGCCCCGTCTCCGGGGGCAATCAGCCCCAGCATTTT. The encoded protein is CATSPVSGGNQPQHF.